This entry concerns a single T cell receptor (beta chain). Its target is unknown. The data stem from a study of Ad26.COV2.S vaccination and SARS-CoV-2 variants. Study observations and caveats: CD8+ and CD4+ T cells specific for spike reportedly responded with substantial breadth after vaccination. While placebo recipients had lower spike-specific TCR breadth, vaccine recipients had more. Estimates derived from TCR breadth and depth analyses may have underestimated total T cell responses. Placebo recipients and vaccine recipients were similar in non-spike TCR breadth.

Profiled with immunoSEQ multiplex PCR; TCRdb holds only in-frame clones, not every one. The sample has 87,000 or so clones; 82% are singletons. The CDR3 runs 13 residues. The V and J ends lost 7 bases and 8 bases respectively, with 16 bases between them. From germline, CDR1 is SGHNT and CDR2 YYREEE (reference sequence). The sequences come from peripheral blood, collected after recovery from COVID-19. The receptor was isolated from a human donor who had recovered from COVID-19. The J gene is TRBJ2-1, the V gene TRBV5-4; weak D call: TRBD2 (5 bases). The CDR3 nucleotides are TGTGCCAGCCAACCCCGTATGGGAGATGAGCAGTTCTTC. The encoded protein is CASQPRMGDEQFF. Full variable domain (remainder filled in from reference TRBV5-4 and TRBJ2-1): ETGVTQSPTHLIKTRGQQVTLRCSSQSGHNTVSWYQQALGQGPQFIFQYYREEENGRGNFPPRFSGLQFPNYSSELNVNALELDDSALYLCASQPRMGDEQFFGPGTRLTVL.